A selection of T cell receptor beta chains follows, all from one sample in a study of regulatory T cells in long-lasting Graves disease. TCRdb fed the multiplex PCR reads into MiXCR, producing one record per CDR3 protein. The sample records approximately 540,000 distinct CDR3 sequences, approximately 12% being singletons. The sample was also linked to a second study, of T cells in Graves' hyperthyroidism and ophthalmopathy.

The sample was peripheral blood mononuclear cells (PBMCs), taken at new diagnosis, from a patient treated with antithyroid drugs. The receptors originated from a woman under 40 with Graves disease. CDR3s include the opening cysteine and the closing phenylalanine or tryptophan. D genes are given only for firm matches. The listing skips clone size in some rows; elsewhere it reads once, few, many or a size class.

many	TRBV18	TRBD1	CASSPAAGGNYEQYF
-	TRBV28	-	CASSPHPGTLTYEQYF
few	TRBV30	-	CAWAEGGSLYEQYF
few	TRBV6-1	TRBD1	CASSERGTGDYEQYF
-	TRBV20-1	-	CSARERTKPQPQHF
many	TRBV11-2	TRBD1	CASSSTGTVYEGQYF
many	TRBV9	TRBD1	CASSGTGSTSEQYF
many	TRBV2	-	CASSKGQSSGNTIYF
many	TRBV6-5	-	CASSYWSGSPTYEQYF
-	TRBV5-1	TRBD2	CASIYGTSGRLSYEQYF
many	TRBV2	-	CASRGPGGVRTEAFF
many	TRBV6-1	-	CASRIMGVREKLFF
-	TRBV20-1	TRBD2	CSASGLAGGPYEQYF
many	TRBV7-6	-	CASSAVGGLAKNIQYF
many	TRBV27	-	CASSFGGAQETQYF
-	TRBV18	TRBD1	CAGSPRTGTTQETQYF
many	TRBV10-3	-	CAISDLSGGAF
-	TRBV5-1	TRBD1	CASSAGQGSPNEQFF
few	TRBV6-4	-	CASTDGRILYGYTF
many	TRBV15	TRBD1	CATSRVGTGNYEQYF
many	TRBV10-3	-	CATTGTPNTEAFF
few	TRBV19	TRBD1	CASSTDRPVYNEQFF
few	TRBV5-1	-	CASSIGGPDTEAFF
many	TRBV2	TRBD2	CASSAKLAGVQFF
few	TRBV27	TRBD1	CASSDEQGVWDEQYF
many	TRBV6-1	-	CASSMGLAKNIQYF
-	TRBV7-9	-	CASSRDRPNIQYF
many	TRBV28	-	CASSLGPRVHEQYF
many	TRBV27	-	CASSFPGVHYNEQFF
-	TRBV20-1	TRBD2	CSANRAGGTGELFF
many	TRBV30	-	CAWSKPSTDTEAFF
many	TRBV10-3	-	CAISGTRGEQYF
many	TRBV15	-	CATSTQGFETQYF
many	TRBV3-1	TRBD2	CASSHSGRYEQYF
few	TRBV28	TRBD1	CASRRQGGNNEQFF
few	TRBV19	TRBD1	CASSIRTGARTDTQYF
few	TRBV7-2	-	CASSLARGPLNIQYF
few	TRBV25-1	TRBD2	CARRREGTTYEQYF
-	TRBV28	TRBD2	CASSLRTSWNTGELFF
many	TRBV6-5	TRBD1	CASSLTGGSETQYF
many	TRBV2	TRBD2	CASRGGRASYEQYF
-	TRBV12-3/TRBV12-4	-	CASSLEDREIDEQFF
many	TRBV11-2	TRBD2	CASSSPISGRNEQFF
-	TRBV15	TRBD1	CATSTHRGVDNEQFF
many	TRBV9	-	CASSGNVNTEAFF
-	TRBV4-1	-	CASSRQADTQYF
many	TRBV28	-	CASSLASFSGANVLTF
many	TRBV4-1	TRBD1	CASSQAPGTERVYGYTF
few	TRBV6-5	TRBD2	CASSYGGRASHEQYF
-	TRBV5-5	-	CASSLGSFGPEQYF
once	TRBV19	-	CASSPRQRNIQYF
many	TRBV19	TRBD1	CASSTPGQGAETQYF